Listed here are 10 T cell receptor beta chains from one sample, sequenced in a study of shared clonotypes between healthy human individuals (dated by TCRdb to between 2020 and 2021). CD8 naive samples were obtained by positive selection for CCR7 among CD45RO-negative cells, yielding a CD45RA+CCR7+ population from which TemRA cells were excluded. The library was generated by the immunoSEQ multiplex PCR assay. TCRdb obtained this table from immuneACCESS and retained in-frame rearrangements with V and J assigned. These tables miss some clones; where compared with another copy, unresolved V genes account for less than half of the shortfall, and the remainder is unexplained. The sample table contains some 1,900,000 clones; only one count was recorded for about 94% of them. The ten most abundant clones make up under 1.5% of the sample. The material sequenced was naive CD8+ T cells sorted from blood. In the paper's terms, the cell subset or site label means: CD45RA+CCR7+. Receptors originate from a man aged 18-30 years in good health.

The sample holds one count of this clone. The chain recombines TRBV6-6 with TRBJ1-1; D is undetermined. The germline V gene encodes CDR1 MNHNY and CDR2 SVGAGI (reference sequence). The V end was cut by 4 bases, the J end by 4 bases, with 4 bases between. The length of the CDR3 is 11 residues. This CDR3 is CASSSTTEAFF. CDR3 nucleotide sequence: TGTGCCAGCAGTTCCACCACTGAAGCTTTCTTT.

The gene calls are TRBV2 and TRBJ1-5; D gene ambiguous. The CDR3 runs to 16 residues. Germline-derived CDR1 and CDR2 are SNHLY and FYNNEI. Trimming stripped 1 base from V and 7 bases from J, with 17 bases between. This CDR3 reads CASSEDHPIGWQPQHF. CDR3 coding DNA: TGTGCCAGCAGTGAAGACCACCCCATCGGGTGGCAGCCCCAGCATTTT.

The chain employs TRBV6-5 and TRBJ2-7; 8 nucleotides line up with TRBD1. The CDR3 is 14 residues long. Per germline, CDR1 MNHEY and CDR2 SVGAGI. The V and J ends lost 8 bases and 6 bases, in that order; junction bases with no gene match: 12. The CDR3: CASGPQGAMGEQYF. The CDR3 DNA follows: TGTGCCAGCGGACCCCAGGGGGCAATGGGCGAGCAGTACTTC.

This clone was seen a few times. The CDR3 DNA reads TGTGCCAGCAGCTGGGGGGTGGGCTATAATCAGCCCCAGCATTTT. Its protein is CASSWGVGYNQPQHF. V gene TRBV11-2 combines with J gene TRBJ1-5; D perhaps matches TRBD1 (5 bases). The CDR3 sequence is 15 residues long. Trimming shortened V by 4 bases and J by 4 bases, and 14 bases separated the two germline ends. Germline V CDR1 and CDR2: SGHAT, FQNNGV.

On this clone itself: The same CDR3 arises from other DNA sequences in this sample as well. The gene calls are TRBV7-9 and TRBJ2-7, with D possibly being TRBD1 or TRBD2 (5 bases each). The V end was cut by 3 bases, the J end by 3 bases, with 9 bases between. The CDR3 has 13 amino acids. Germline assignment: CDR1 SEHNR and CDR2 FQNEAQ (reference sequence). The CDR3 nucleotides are TGTGCCAGCAGCTTTGGGGGTTTCTACGAGCAGTACTTC. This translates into CASSFGGFYEQYF. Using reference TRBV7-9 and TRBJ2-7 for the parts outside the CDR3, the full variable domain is DTGVSQNPRHKITKRGQNVTFRCDPISEHNRLYWYRQTLGQGPEFLTYFQNEAQLEKSRLLSDRFSAERPKGSFSTLEIQRTEQGDSAMYLCASSFGGFYEQYFGPGTRLTVT.

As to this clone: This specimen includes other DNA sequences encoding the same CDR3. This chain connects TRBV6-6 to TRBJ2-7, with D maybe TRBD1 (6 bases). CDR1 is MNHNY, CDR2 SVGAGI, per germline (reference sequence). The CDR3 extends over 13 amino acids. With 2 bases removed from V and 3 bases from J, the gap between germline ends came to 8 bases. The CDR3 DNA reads TGTGCCAGCAGTTACGCGGACAGCTACGAGCAGTACTTC. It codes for CASSYADSYEQYF.

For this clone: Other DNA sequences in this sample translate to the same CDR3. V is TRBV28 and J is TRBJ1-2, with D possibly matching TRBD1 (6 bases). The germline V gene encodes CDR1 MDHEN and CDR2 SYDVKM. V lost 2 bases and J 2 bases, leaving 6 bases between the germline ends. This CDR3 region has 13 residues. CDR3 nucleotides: TGTGCCAGCAGTTTACAGGGGAACTATGGCTACACCTTC. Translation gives CASSLQGNYGYTF.

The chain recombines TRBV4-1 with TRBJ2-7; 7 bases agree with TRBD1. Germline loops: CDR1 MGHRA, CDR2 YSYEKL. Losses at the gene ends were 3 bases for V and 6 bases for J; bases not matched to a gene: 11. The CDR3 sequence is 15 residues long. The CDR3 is CASSHPSTGITEQYF. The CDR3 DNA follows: TGCGCCAGCAGCCACCCCTCGACAGGGATTACCGAGCAGTACTTC.

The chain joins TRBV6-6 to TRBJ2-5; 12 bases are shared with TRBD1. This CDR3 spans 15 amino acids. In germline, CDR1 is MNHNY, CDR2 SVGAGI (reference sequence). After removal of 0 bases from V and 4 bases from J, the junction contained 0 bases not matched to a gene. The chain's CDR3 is CASSYSGQGAETQYF. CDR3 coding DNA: TGTGCCAGCAGTTACTCGGGACAGGGGGCAGAGACCCAGTACTTC.

The CDR3 nucleotides are TGTGCCAGCAGACCGACTAGCGGGGGGGCCTACGAGCAGTACTTC. Its protein product is CASRPTSGGAYEQYF. This chain uses TRBV27 with TRBJ2-7; TRBD2 matches 14 bases. Germline V lookup: CDR1 MNHEY, CDR2 SMNVEV (reference sequence). Unmatched junction bases numbered 3, after V lost 6 bases and J lost 2 bases. CDR3 length equals 15 residues.